These 22 T cell receptor delta chains came from one sample sequenced in a study of Vδ1+ human thymocytes. Study-level findings and limits: Thymic TRG and TRD repertoires appeared highly polyclonal.

These receptors' antigens are unknown. RNA was extracted from the cells and then reverse transcribed. The CDR3 regions were amplified by multiplex PCR from V-gene primers to a constant-region primer. TCRdb ran CATT on the multiplex PCR reads. The sample consists of around 60,000 delta-chain clones, roughly 16% of them appearing once. The sample comprised Vdelta1+ gamma-delta thymocytes from the thymus. The subset here: FACS-sorted CD3+ TCRalphabeta- TCRVdelta1+ TCRVdelta2- thymocytes. These receptors came from a girl in the first two years of life who had congenital heart surgery.

The chain has TRDV1 and TRDJ1, with 9 bases matching TRDD2. V dropped 1 base and J dropped 1; count of bases not matched to a gene: 19. This CDR3 spans 21 amino acids. Germline lookup yields CDR1 TSWWSYY and CDR2 QGS. CDR3 sequence reads: CALGEQRPSYVSLGSTDKLIF. For the CDR3, the DNA is TGTGCTCTTGGGGAACAAAGGCCTTCCTACGTTTCTCTGGGGTCCACCGATAAACTCATCTTT.

There are a few counts of this clone. This chain uses TRDV2 with TRDJ1; D perhaps matches TRDD2 (6 bases). Germline assignment: CDR1 GEAIGNYY and CDR2 EKD. CDR3 length: 14 residues. V was trimmed by 3 bases and J by 6 bases, leaving 16 bases between them. In DNA form, the CDR3 reads TGTGCCTGTGACCCTCTCCTACTGGAACATAAACTCATCTTT. The encoded protein is CACDPLLLEHKLIF.

The genes are TRDV1 and TRDJ1; 9 positions agree with TRDD3. Germline CDR1 reads TSWWSYY; CDR2 reads QGS. V shed 2 bases and J 0 bases; nucleotides not matched to a gene: 28. The CDR3 has 24 residues. The CDR3 region has the DNA TGTGCTCTTGGGGAATCCCCTACCCCCACACGTACTGGGGGAACCCTACCTTACACCGATAAACTCATCTTT. Translated: CALGESPTPTRTGGTLPYTDKLIF.

Note on this clone: This may arise from a read error, as a much more abundant clone is one base away. Other nucleotide sequences in the sample specify the same CDR3. The J gene is TRDJ1, the V gene TRAV29/DV5, with 13 nucleotides matching TRDD3. This CDR3 region has 18 residues. Germline-derived CDR1 and CDR2 are NSMFDY and ISSIKDK. CDR3 sequence reads: CAATKGGLLGDTGDKLIF. In DNA form, the CDR3 reads TGTGCCGCAACCAAAGGAGGGTTACTGGGGGATACGGGAGATAAACTCATCTTT.

A few counts support this clone. The chain joins TRDV1 to TRDJ1; 12 nucleotides match TRDD3. CDR1 and CDR2 (germline): TSWWSYY, QGS. With 1 base clipped from V and 0 bases from J, the junction kept 21 bases outside the gene matches. The CDR3 runs 23 residues. The CDR3 bases are TGTGCTCTTGGGGAACCCCCAACGAGCCCAAATACTGGGGGATACTCTTACACCGATAAACTCATCTTT. Translated, it gives CALGEPPTSPNTGGYSYTDKLIF.

The chain employs TRDV1 and TRDJ1, with D perhaps TRDD3 (6 bases). The CDR3 loop spans 17 amino acids. Trimming cost V 5 bases and J 1 base, with 20 bases left between them. The germline V gene has CDR1 TSWWSYY and CDR2 QGS. Here the CDR3 DNA reads TGTGCTCTTGGGAATGGGGGGGTGTCTGCCGCCACCGATAAACTCATCTTT. Amino acid sequence: CALGNGGVSAATDKLIF.

This clone has just a few counts. The chain is built from TRDV1 and TRDJ1, with 9 bases fitting TRDD3. The J segment lost 5 bases and the V segment lost 1 base, leaving 23 bases of the junction unmatched. From germline, CDR1 is TSWWSYY and CDR2 QGS. The CDR3 extends over 21 amino acids. In DNA, the CDR3 is TGTGCTCTTGGGGAACGTGTCCCCGGCTACGGGATGGGGGGATACAAGGATAAACTCATCTTT. As protein: CALGERVPGYGMGGYKDKLIF.

The rearrangement links TRDV1 to TRDJ1; TRDD2 matches at 9 bases. Germline loops: CDR1 TSWWSYY, CDR2 QGS. This CDR3 spans 22 amino acids. The V segment lost 4 bases and the J segment 1 base; nucleotides outside the gene matches: 25. The CDR3 DNA reads as TGTGCTCTTGGGGGGCGGCCTTCCTACGTCAATAGGCGGATACGGCGCACCGATAAACTCATCTTT. The encoded protein is CALGGRPSYVNRRIRRTDKLIF.

The V call is TRDV1, the J call TRDJ1, with D maybe TRDD3 (5 bases). The CDR3 covers 19 residues. Per germline, CDR1 TSWWSYY and CDR2 QGS. Trimming cost V 2 bases and J 3 bases, with 25 bases left between them. The CDR3 nucleotides read TGTGCTCTTGGGGAAGGCCGTGTGGGGTCACGGTCGGGTCCCGATAAACTCATCTTT. Protein: CALGEGRVGSRSGPDKLIF.

The chain is built from TRDV1 and TRDJ1, with D hard to call. The CDR3 loop spans 18 amino acids. CDR1 and CDR2 from the germline V gene are TSWWSYY and QGS. V was pared by 0 bases and J by 1 base, with 18 bases between. The CDR3 DNA is TGTGCTCTTGGGGAACTCTCACTCCCCGAACTCCCCACCGATAAACTCATCTTT. Residues: CALGELSLPELPTDKLIF.

This clone was seen a handful of times. The chain uses TRDV1 and TRDJ1; 9 bases are a match to TRDD3. V shed 6 bases, J shed 6 bases, and the junction held 20 bases outside the gene matches. The CDR3 sequence is 18 residues long. The germline gives CDR1 TSWWSYY, CDR2 QGS. CDR3 residues: CALGYLPLLGEHPHKLIF. In DNA form, the CDR3 reads TGTGCTCTTGGATACCTACCCTTACTGGGGGAGCACCCTCATAAACTCATCTTT.

V and J are TRDV1 and TRDJ1; 10 bases fit TRDD3. Germline CDR1 and CDR2: TSWWSYY and QGS. CDR3 length: 25 residues. With V trimmed by 1 base and J by 3 bases, 32 bases remained unmatched. The CDR3 coding sequence is TGTGCTCTTGGGGAACCGCAGCAAGCAGTTCCTTTTTACTGGGGGATCCCTCATCCGTCCGATAAACTCATCTTT. Its translation is CALGEPQQAVPFYWGIPHPSDKLIF.

V usage is TRDV1 and J usage is TRDJ1, with D possibly being TRDD2 (7 bases). Germline values: CDR1 TSWWSYY, CDR2 QGS. V gave up 1 base and J gave up 0 bases, with 33 bases separating them. This CDR3 has 23 amino acids. The DNA of the CDR3 is TGTGCTCTTGGGGAACCTTTATGCCTTCCTTATTTGGGGGTTAATCGGGACACCGATAAACTCATCTTT. This translates into CALGEPLCLPYLGVNRDTDKLIF.

This chain links TRDV1 with TRDJ1, with TRDD3 matching over 13 bases. With 2 bases clipped from V and 2 bases from J, the junction kept 20 bases outside the gene matches. Germline V gene data show CDR1 as TSWWSYY and CDR2 as QGS. The CDR3 consists of 22 residues. This chain's CDR3 is CALGEITGGYAEGVGLTDKLIF. The CDR3 DNA reads TGTGCTCTTGGGGAAATTACTGGGGGATACGCTGAGGGTGTCGGACTTACCGATAAACTCATCTTT.

This clone has only a few counts. The V and J genes are TRDV1 and TRDJ1, with a possible D match to TRDD3 (5 bases). Germline V gives CDR1 TSWWSYY, CDR2 QGS. The CDR3 loop spans 16 amino acids. V was trimmed by 5 bases and J by 0 bases, leaving 16 bases between them. CDR3 sequence: CALGNAGVPYTDKLIF. As DNA, the CDR3 is TGTGCTCTTGGGAACGCGGGGGTTCCGTACACCGATAAACTCATCTTT.

This clone turned up a few times. The rearrangement links TRDV1 to TRDJ1; perhaps TRDD3 as D (6 bases). V lost 5 bases and J 0 bases, leaving 22 bases between the germline ends. This CDR3 is built from 18 residues. The germline gives CDR1 TSWWSYY, CDR2 QGS. The CDR3 DNA reads TGTGCTCTTGGGCCCCGGGGGGGACCTCTTGGGTACACCGATAAACTCATCTTT. This translates into CALGPRGGPLGYTDKLIF.

This chain links TRDV1 with TRDJ1; 9 bases are shared with TRDD3. Germline CDR1 and CDR2: TSWWSYY and QGS. Trimming cost V 0 bases and J 0 bases; bases outside gene matches: 14. This CDR3 contains 20 residues. The CDR3: CALGELTTLYWGTYTDKLIF. As DNA, the CDR3 is TGTGCTCTTGGGGAACTAACTACCCTGTACTGGGGGACGTACACCGATAAACTCATCTTT.

V and J are TRDV1 and TRDJ1, with a possible D match to TRDD3 (8 bases). Germline V gene sequence: CDR1 TSWWSYY, CDR2 QGS. CDR3 size: 21 residues. V was clipped by 3 bases and J by 0 bases, with 29 bases between them. In DNA, the CDR3 is TGTGCTCTTGGGGATCCACCTTCCTCCTGGGGGAAACCGTCGTACACCGATAAACTCATCTTT. Translating gives CALGDPPSSWGKPSYTDKLIF.

This clone was recorded once. One end of the junction varies from germline; a read error may be responsible. The same CDR3 arises from other DNA sequences in this sample as well. The chain uses TRDV1 and TRDJ1, with 11 bases identical to TRDD3. This CDR3 is built from 20 residues. CDR1 and CDR2 from the germline V gene are TSWWSYY and QGS. CDR3 nucleotide sequence: TGTGCTCTTGGGGAACTAAGCTTACGTTACTGGGGGATAAATTCCGATAAACTCATATTT. It encodes CALGELSLRYWGINSDKLIF.

This clone has only a few counts. The junction does not match germline at one end; this may be a read error. The chain combines TRDV1 with TRDJ1; 13 bases align to TRDD3. The CDR3 extends over 24 amino acids. Germline-derived CDR1 and CDR2 are TSWWSYY and QGS. The CDR3 is CALGEHLDLPTSQLGDTYTDKPIF. The DNA for the CDR3 is TGTGCTCTTGGGGAACACCTGGACCTTCCTACGTCCCAACTGGGGGATACGTACACCGATAAACCCATCTTT.

In this sample, this clone is medium-sized. The chain links TRDV2 to TRDJ1, with D unresolved. This CDR3 spans 17 amino acids. The V end was cut by 1 base, the J end by 4 bases, with 21 bases between. The germline V gene has CDR1 GEAIGNYY and CDR2 EKD. CDR3 bases: TGTGCCTGTGACACGGGGCAGCTCTCGTCCGAAGGCGATAAACTCATCTTT. This gives the protein CACDTGQLSSEGDKLIF.

The chain recombines TRDV1 with TRDJ1; 11 bases are shared with TRDD3. The length of the CDR3 is 18 residues. V lost 2 bases to trimming and J lost 2 bases; unmatched junction nucleotides: 10. Germline V gene data show CDR1 as TSWWSYY and CDR2 as QGS. In DNA, the CDR3 is TGTGCTCTTGGGGAAAGCCGCAAACTGGGGGATATTACCGATAAACTCATCTTT. Amino acid sequence: CALGESRKLGDITDKLIF.